This TCR beta chain was recorded in a study of PD-1 blockade in classical Hodgkin lymphoma. Clones were sequenced by immunoSEQ multiplex PCR, and TCRdb holds only the in-frame ones, with some missing. The sample holds 25,000 to 30,000 clones, 78% seen once. Findings of the study overall: Patients who responded completely had about the same baseline diversity as newly diagnosed patients.

As for this clone: Its antigen is still unknown.

This CDR3 is 14 amino acids long. Trimming shortened V by 0 bases and J by 6 bases, and 11 bases separated the two germline ends. Germline loops: CDR1 LNHNV, CDR2 YYDKDF (reference sequence). Each patient experienced a relapse that followed autologous stem cell transplantation, and brentuximab vedotin exposure varied. Reported best responses ranged across complete response, partial response or progressive disease. The receptor comes from a human donor with classical Hodgkin lymphoma. Sequenced material: peripheral blood mononuclear cells (PBMCs), taken before the second cycle of nivolumab. V is TRBV15 and J is TRBJ1-2; no definite D call. The DNA of the CDR3 is TGTGCCACCAGCAGAGATCGGACCCGCGATGGCTACACCTTC. Protein: CATSRDRTRDGYTF.